One sample yielded the 4 T cell receptor beta chains listed below, sequenced in a study of immune heterogeneity within non-small cell lung tumors. In a multiplex PCR, 32 V and 13 J primers amplified TCR beta CDR3. One entry per CDR3 protein results from TCRdb running MiXCR on the multiplex PCR reads. This sample has 2,500 to 3,500 distinct CDR3 sequences, with roughly a quarter found just once. As template, the study used bulk tumor genomic DNA at around 590 ng per sample. Far-apart biopsies, several per primary tumor, were taken during surgery. The cohort was untreated, with newly diagnosed non-small cell lung cancer undergoing curative surgery. The material sequenced was lung tumor tissue. The receptor set was obtained from a man aged 55 to 70 with non-small cell lung cancer.

This clonotype is classed as medium-sized (0.01 to 0.1%). This sequence joins TRBV12-3 or TRBV12-4 and TRBJ2-7; 13 bases line up with TRBD2. This CDR3 is 18 amino acids long. Trimming at V came to 6 bases and at J to 2 bases, leaving 13 bases not matched to a gene. Here the CDR3 DNA reads TGTGCCAGCAGCCCCAGGGGACTAGCGGGACCCCCCCCCTACGAGCAGTACTTC. This codes for CASSPRGLAGPPPYEQYF.

The chain recombines TRBV6-1 with TRBJ1-4, with 11 positions matching TRBD1. The CDR3 length is 15 residues. J gave up 5 bases and V 4 bases, and 3 bases lay outside the gene matches. CDR1 MNHNS and CDR2 SASEGT come from the germline V gene. CDR3 loop: CASSGGQGENEKLFF. CDR3 nucleotides: TGTGCCAGCAGTGGGGGACAGGGGGAAAATGAAAAACTGTTTTTT.

Concerning this clonotype: A much larger clone lies one base from this, so it may be a read error. Likely a read error: the CDR3 ends without its conserved phenylalanine or tryptophan. The chain carries TRBV9 and TRBJ2-5, with 11 bases identical to TRBD2. Germline values: CDR1 SGDLS, CDR2 YYNGEE. CDR3 length equals 17 residues. J gave up 4 bases and V 4 bases, and 12 bases lay outside the gene matches. The CDR3 region is CASSPNSGRAWVETQYL. The CDR3 bases are TGTGCCAGCAGCCCCAATAGCGGGAGGGCCTGGGTAGAGACCCAGTACCTC.

Within the sample, this clonotype is medium-sized (0.01 to 0.1%). Here the CDR3 DNA reads TGTGCCAGTAGCGGGACAGTTGGGAACAATGAGCAGTTCTTC. This codes for CASSGTVGNNEQFF. The V call is TRBV19, the J call TRBJ2-1, with 7 positions matching TRBD1. Trimming took 6 bases from V and 5 from J; bases not matched to a gene: 7. The CDR3 loop spans 14 amino acids. Germline CDR1 and CDR2: LNHDA and SQIVND (reference sequence).